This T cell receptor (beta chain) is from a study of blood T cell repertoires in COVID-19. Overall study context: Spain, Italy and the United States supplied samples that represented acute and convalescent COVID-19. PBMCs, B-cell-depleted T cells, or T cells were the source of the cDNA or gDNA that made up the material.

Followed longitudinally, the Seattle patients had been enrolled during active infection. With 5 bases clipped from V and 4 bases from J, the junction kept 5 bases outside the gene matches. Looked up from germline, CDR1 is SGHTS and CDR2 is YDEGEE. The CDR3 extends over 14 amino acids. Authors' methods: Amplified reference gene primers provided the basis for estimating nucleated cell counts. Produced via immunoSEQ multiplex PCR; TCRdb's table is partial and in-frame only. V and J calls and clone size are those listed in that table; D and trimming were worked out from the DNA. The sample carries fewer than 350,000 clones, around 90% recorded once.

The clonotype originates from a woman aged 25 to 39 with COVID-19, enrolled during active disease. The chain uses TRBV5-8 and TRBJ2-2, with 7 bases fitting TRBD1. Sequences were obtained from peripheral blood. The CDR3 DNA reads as TGTGCCAGCAGAGCCGGGACAGCCACCGGGGAGCTGTTTTTT. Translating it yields CASRAGTATGELFF.